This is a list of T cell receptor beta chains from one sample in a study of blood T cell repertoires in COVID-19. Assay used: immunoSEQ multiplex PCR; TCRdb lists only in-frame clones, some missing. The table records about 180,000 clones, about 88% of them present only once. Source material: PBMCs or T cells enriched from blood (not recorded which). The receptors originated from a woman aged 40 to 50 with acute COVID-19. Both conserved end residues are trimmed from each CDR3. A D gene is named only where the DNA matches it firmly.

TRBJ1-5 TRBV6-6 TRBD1 ASSTNQGAFGQPQH
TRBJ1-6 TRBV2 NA ASSDEVSYNSPLH
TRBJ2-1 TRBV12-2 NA ASRFAGTSGGAKTYNEQF
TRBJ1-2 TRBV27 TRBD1 ASSPQGAEANYGYT
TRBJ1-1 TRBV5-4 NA ASGVQQSTEAF
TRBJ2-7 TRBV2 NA ASSILDEQY
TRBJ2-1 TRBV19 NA ASSTDSDNEQF
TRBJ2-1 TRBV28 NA ASRRGYNEQF
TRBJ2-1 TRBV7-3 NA ASAKADLAYNEQF
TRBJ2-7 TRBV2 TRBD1 ASTEARTGSYEQY
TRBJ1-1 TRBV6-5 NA ASSLRQVGTEAF
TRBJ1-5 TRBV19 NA ASTPGGEGNQPQH
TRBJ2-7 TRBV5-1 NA ASSLEGGPPYEQY
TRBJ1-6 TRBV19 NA ASREAGLSYNSPLH
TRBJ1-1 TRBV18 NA ASSPTGNPEAF
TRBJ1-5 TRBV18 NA ASSKLGLNPSNQPQH
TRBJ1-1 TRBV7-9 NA ASSLPPGQGMNTEAF
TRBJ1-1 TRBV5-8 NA ASSVDGQLNTEAF
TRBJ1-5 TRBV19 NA ASSIPGMNQPQH
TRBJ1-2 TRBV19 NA ASRAGTPDRDYGYT
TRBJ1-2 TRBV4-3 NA ASSPQAGDHGYT
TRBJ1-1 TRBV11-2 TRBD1 ASSFRGRGLSGNTEAF
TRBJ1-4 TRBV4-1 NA ASSQDGWRDNEKLF
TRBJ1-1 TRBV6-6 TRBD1 ASSSGGQGTLGAF
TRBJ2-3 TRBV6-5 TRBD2 ASSFTSGRASGTQY
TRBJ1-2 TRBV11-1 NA ASSTNRASNYGYT
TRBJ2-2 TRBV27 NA ASSPSWTAGELF
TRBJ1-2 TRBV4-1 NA ASSQGGRVLSYGYT
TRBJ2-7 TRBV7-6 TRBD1 ASSLGQGAYEQY
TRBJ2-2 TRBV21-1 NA ASSKAVRGQNTGELF
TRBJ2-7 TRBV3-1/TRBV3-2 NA ASSLLQGLPYEQY
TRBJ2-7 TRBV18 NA ASSPRRTEQY
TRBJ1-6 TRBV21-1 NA ASSKGPGQGAGYSPLH
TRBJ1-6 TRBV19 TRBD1 ASSQGANSPLH
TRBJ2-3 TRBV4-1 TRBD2 ASSHSGGRGSTDTQY
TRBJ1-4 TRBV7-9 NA ASSYPGGNEKLF
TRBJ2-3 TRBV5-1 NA ASAPGFRSTDTQY
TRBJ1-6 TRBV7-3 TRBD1 ASSRSGQRTHLH
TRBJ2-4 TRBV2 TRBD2 ASSTREGRDRNIQY
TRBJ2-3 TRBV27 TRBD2 ASSPATSWEDTQY
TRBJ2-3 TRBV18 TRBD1 ASSPRQGWDTDTQY
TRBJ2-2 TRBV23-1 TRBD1 APRGGDTGELF
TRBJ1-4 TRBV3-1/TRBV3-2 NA ASLLNEKLF
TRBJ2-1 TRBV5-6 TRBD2 ASSGPGTSGHVEQF
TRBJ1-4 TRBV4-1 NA ASNFGTLDEKLF
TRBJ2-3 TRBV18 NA ASSLEQGTDTQY
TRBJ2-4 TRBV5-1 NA ASSPVDSKNIQY
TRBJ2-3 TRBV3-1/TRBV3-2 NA ASSQDAGLEDTQY
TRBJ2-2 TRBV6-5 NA ASSYSLAATTGELF
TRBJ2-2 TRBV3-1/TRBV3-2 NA ASSQGGAGELF
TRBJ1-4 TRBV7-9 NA ASSLQAATNEKLF
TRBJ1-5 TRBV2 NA ASSTWGQPRGNQPQH
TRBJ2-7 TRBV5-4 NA ASSHRDHYEQY
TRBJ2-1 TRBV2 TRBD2 ASSEDAPPPGRTSGSKDNEQF
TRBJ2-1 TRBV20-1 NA SASIGSSYNEQF
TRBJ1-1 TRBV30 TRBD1 AWNSGQGARRDTEAF
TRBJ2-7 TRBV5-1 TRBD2 ASSLGDSFRASGTPYEQY
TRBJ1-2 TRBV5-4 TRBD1 ASSGTGGGYT